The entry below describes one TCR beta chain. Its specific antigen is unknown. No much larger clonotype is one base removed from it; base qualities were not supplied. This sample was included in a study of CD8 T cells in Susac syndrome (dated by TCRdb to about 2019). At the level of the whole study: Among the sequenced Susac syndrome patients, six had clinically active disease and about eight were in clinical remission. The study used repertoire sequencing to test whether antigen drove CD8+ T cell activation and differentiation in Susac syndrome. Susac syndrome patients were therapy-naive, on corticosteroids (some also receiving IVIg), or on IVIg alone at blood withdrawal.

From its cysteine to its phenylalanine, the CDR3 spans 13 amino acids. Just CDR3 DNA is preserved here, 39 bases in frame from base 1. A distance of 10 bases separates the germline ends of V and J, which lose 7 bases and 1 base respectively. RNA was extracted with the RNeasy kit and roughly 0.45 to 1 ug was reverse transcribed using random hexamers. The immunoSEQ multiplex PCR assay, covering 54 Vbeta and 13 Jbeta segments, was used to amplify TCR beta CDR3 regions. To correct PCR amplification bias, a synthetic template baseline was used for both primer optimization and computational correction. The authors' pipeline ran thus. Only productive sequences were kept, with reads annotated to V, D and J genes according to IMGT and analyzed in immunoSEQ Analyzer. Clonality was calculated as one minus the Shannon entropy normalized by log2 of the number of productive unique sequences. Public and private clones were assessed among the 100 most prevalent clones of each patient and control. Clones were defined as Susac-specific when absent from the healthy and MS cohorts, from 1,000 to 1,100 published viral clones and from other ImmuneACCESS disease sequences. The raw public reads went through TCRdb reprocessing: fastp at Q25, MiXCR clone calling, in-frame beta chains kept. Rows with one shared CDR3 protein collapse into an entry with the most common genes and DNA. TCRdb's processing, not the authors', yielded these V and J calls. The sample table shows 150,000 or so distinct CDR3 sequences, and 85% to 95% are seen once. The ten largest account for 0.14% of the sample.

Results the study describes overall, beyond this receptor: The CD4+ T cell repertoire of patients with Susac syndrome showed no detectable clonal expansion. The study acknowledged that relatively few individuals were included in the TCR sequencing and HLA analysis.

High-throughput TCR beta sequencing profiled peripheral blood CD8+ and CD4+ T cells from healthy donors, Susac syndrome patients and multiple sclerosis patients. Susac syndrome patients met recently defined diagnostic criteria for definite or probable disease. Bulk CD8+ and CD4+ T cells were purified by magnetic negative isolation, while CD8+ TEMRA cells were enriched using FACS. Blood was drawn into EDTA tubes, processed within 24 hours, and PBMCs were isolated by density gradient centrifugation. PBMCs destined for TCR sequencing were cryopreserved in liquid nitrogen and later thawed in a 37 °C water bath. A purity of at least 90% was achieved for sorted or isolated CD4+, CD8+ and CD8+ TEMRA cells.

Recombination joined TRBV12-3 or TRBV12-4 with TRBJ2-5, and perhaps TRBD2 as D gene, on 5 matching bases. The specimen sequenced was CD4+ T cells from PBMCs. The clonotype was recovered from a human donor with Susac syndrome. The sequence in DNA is TGTGCCAGCAACTACCGGGGCCAAGAGACCCAGTACTTC. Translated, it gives CASNYRGQETQYF.